The text below deals with one TCR beta chain. Its antigen is not known. This specimen comes from a study of blood T cells in healthy people across ages. A J-beta primer mix and a sample-barcoded 5' primer were used in a second PCR of roughly 7 to 12 cycles. Via MiXCR, TCRdb re-called the 5' RACE reads, giving one row per CDR3 protein. The repertoire consists of about 730,000 distinct CDR3 sequences, with 35% to 45% occurring once and the leading ten covering around a fifth. Study results and limitations: Higher diversity, along with more naive CD4+ cells, distinguished long-lived donors from aged donors.

The CDR3 extends over 15 amino acids. In germline, CDR1 is MGHRA, CDR2 YSYEKL. The sequencing sample was made of blood. The clonotype was recovered from an older woman in good health. The chain has TRBV4-1 and TRBJ2-4; a possible D gene is TRBD1 (6 bases). Near its end, the DNA agrees better with TRBJ2-7, so the J call may be wrong. CDR3 sequence reads: CASSQAGTHNYEQYF. In nucleotides, the CDR3 is TGCGCCAGCAGCCAAGCCGGGACACACAACTACGAGCAGTACTTC.